These 27 T cell receptor beta chains were sequenced from one sample in a study of sequential checkpoint blockade in melanoma. Libraries were prepared by immunoSEQ multiplex PCR; TCRdb keeps only in-frame clonotypes and omits some of them. The sample includes around 5,100 clones, approximately 29% of them seen just once. Sample treatment: randomized to nivolumab then ipilimumab (arm A) or the reverse (arm B). The input for sequencing was tumor tissue (inferred from file names), taken from a patient given nivolumab and ipilimumab in sequence. Receptors were obtained from a human donor with melanoma.

In this sample, this clone is medium-sized. The chain has TRBV11-3 and TRBJ2-1; no reliable D call. This CDR3 is 14 amino acids long. Trimming left V 7 bases short and J 5 bases short, with 15 bases between. Germline V gene data show CDR1 as SGHNT and CDR2 as YENEEA. CDR3 protein: CASKAGGSDNEQFF. CDR3 nucleotide sequence: TGTGCCAGCAAAGCAGGTGGGTCGGACAATGAGCAGTTCTTC.

This clone was seen a handful of times. This rearrangement joins TRBV6-7 to TRBJ2-1; D is unclear. TRBV6-7 is identified as an open reading frame with a role that is uncertain. V lost 2 bases, J lost 1 base, and 9 bases lay in between. The CDR3 is made up of 15 amino acids. CDR3 region: CASSYDDGSYNEQFF. DNA for the CDR3: TGTGCCAGCAGTTACGACGATGGGTCCTACAATGAGCAGTTCTTC.

The chain carries TRBV30 and TRBJ2-7, with D perhaps matching TRBD1 or TRBD2 (5 bases each). Trimming shortened V by 0 bases and J by 5 bases, and 20 bases separated the two germline ends. Germline-derived CDR1 and CDR2 are GTSNPN and SVGIG (reference sequence). The CDR3 is 16 residues long. The CDR3 reads CAWSVKRRLRGDEQYF. DNA of the CDR3: TGTGCCTGGAGTGTCAAACGCCGACTCCGAGGGGACGAGCAGTACTTC.

The chain recombines TRBV6-8 with TRBJ1-6; TRBD1 matches at 9 bases. Trimming took 7 bases from V and 13 from J; bases not matched to a gene: 11. CDR3 length: 14 residues. Germline V CDR1 and CDR2: MNHGY, SAAAGT. CDR3 loop: CASNLGQGSIPLHF. CDR3 DNA: TGTGCCAGCAATCTCGGACAGGGGTCGATCCCCCTCCACTTT.

The gene calls are TRBV19 and TRBJ1-5, with D possibly being TRBD1 (5 bases). V was trimmed by 6 bases and J by 0 bases, leaving 21 bases between them. Per germline, CDR1 LNHDA and CDR2 SQIVND (reference sequence). The CDR3 covers 18 residues. CDR3 region: CASSKGDPNTYSNQPQHF. CDR3 nucleotides: TGTGCCAGTAGCAAAGGGGACCCGAACACGTATAGCAATCAGCCCCAGCATTTT.

The chain carries TRBV9 and TRBJ1-5; 9 positions match TRBD1. Looked up from germline, CDR1 is SGDLS and CDR2 is YYNGEE. V lost 5 bases, J lost 6 bases, and 9 bases stayed unmatched. This CDR3 is built from 15 residues. CDR3 region: CASSENRGLFQPQHF. The CDR3 bases are TGTGCCAGCAGTGAGAACAGGGGGCTGTTTCAGCCCCAGCATTTT.

J is TRBJ2-3 and V is TRBV6-8; TRBD2 aligns across 7 bases. Germline loops: CDR1 MNHGY, CDR2 SAAAGT. CDR3 length: 15 amino acids. Trimming took 10 bases from V and 2 from J; bases not matched to a gene: 12. The CDR3 coding sequence is TGTGCCATCACCGCTTGGGAGGGCCTCACAGATACGCAGTATTTT. Amino acid sequence: CAITAWEGLTDTQYF.

V gene TRBV7-5 combines with J gene TRBJ1-4; the table's D call, TRBD1, has no DNA check behind it. TRBV7-5 is designated a pseudogene. The CDR3 has 18 amino acids. CDR3 nucleotide sequence: TGTGCCAGCAGCTTAGGTCTTAGGGTCCCTGCAGGGAATGAAAAACTGTTTTTT. Encoded protein: CASSLGLRVPAGNEKLFF.

This clone has just a few counts. This chain connects TRBV6-8 to TRBJ1-1, with D uncertain. Deletions cut 6 bases from V and 0 bases from J, with 8 bases between. The germline CDR1 and CDR2 sequences are MNHGY and SAAAGT. The CDR3 has 13 amino acids. The CDR3 sequence: CASSHLMNTEAFF. CDR3 bases: TGTGCCAGCAGCCACCTGATGAACACTGAAGCTTTCTTT.

This clone was counted a few times. The chain is built from TRBV19 and TRBJ1-1; 7 positions match TRBD1. V shed 4 bases, J shed 5 bases, and the junction held 10 bases outside the gene matches. CDR1 LNHDA and CDR2 SQIVND come from the germline V gene (reference sequence). The CDR3 spans 15 residues. CDR3 in amino acids: CASSTPTGILTEAFF. CDR3 nucleotide sequence: TGTGCCAGTAGTACACCGACAGGGATTTTAACTGAAGCTTTCTTT.

This clone showed up many times. The chain is built from TRBV23-1 and TRBJ1-5; D ambiguous. TRBV23-1 is an ORF, with its function uncertain. The V and J ends lost 6 bases and 6 bases respectively, with 12 bases between them. The CDR3 is 13 residues long. The CDR3: CASSLDLGQPQHF. CDR3 DNA sequence: TGCGCCAGCAGCTTAGATTTGGGTCAGCCCCAGCATTTT.

This clone was recorded a few times. The gene calls are TRBV28 and TRBJ1-2; D possibly corresponds to TRBD1 (6 bases). V lost 4 bases to trimming and J lost 1 base, with 10 bases between them. The CDR3 spans 14 residues. The V gene's germline CDR1 is MDHEN and CDR2 SYDVKM. The CDR3 DNA follows: TGTGCCAGCAGTTGGACAGATATTAACTATGGCTACACCTTC. Encoded protein: CASSWTDINYGYTF.

This clone was recorded a few times. J is TRBJ1-4 and V is TRBV9; D perhaps matches TRBD1 (6 bases). CDR1 and CDR2 (germline): SGDLS, YYNGEE. The CDR3 is made up of 16 amino acids. V lost 3 bases and J 5 bases, leaving 17 bases between the germline ends. CDR3 DNA: TGTGCCAGCAGCGGCAAACAGGGCCCTAGAAATGAAAAACTGTTTTTT. It codes for CASSGKQGPRNEKLFF.

By proportion, this clone is medium-sized (0.01 to 0.1%). The V call is TRBV1, the J call TRBJ1-2; the tabulated D call, TRBD1, remains unverified against the DNA. TRBV1 is deemed a pseudogene. CDR3 length equals 16 residues. The CDR3 reads CASSQDPGLAGYGYTF. In DNA, the CDR3 is TGCGCCAGCAGCCAAGATCCCGGCCTTGCAGGTTATGGCTACACCTTC.

The rearrangement links TRBV11-3 to TRBJ1-3; D may be TRBD1 (5 bases). The CDR3 runs 18 residues. Germline V gene data show CDR1 as SGHNT and CDR2 as YENEEA. Trimming took 5 bases from V and 0 from J, leaving 20 bases between them. CDR3 nucleotide sequence: TGTGCCAGCAGCCAACCCACGGCAGGGCTTTTCTCTGGAAACACCATATATTTT. Translated, it gives CASSQPTAGLFSGNTIYF.

A few counts support this clone. The genes are TRBV9 and TRBJ1-2; D is undetermined. CDR3 length equals 15 residues. CDR1 is SGDLS and CDR2 is YYNGEE in the germline V gene. Trimming took 4 bases from V and 7 from J, leaving 20 bases between them. In DNA form, the CDR3 reads TGTGCCAGCAGCCGCGGGCCATCCTCACCGGGTGGCTACACCTTC. It translates to CASSRGPSSPGGYTF.

A single count supports this clone. This chain joins TRBV6-8 and TRBJ2-3, with D tentatively TRBD1 (5 bases). Germline lookup yields CDR1 MNHGY and CDR2 SAAAGT. V lost 8 bases and J lost 4, with 34 bases in between. This CDR3 has 20 residues. This CDR3 is CASGKRGNRDARRSADTQYF. In DNA form, the CDR3 reads TGTGCCAGCGGCAAAAGGGGCAACAGAGACGCCCGCCGAAGTGCAGATACGCAGTATTTT.

Only a few counts were recorded for this clone. This sequence joins TRBV7-6 and TRBJ1-5; 7 nucleotides match TRBD1. The V and J ends lost 5 bases and 4 bases, in that order; junction bases with no gene match: 8. The CDR3 runs to 15 residues. Germline lookup yields CDR1 SGHVS and CDR2 FNYEAQ. The CDR3 reads CASSPQTGINQPQHF. The CDR3 DNA sequence: TGTGCCAGCAGCCCCCAGACAGGGATAAATCAGCCCCAGCATTTT.

The rearrangement joins TRBV4-1 to TRBJ2-3, with 12 bases aligning to TRBD2. Germline assignment: CDR1 MGHRA and CDR2 YSYEKL. The CDR3 runs 19 residues. J gave up 4 bases and V 0 bases, and 11 bases lay outside the gene matches. CDR3 sequence (DNA): TGCGCCAGCAGCCAAGAGTTTTTTGGACTAGCGGGGTACGCAGATACGCAGTATTTT. This translates into CASSQEFFGLAGYADTQYF.

J is TRBJ2-3 and V is TRBV14, with D possibly matching TRBD2 (5 bases). Germline-derived CDR1 and CDR2 are SGHDN and FVKESK. The CDR3 has 13 residues. V dropped 1 base and J dropped 4 bases, with 6 bases sitting between them. The CDR3, as DNA: TGTGCCAGCAGCCAAGGAGGGCCAGATACGCAGTATTTT. Its translation is CASSQGGPDTQYF.

Only a few counts were recorded for this clone. The V gene is TRBV4-1, the J gene TRBJ2-7; possibly TRBD1 for D (5 bases). CDR3 length: 16 amino acids. Trimming took off 4 bases at V and 0 bases at J, with 16 bases between the two ends. Germline CDR1 is MGHRA and CDR2 is YSYEKL. The CDR3 DNA follows: TGCGCCAGCAGCCCGCTCATGACAGAAAACTCCTACGAGCAGTACTTC. It yields the protein CASSPLMTENSYEQYF.

The rearrangement joins TRBV10-3 to TRBJ1-4, with D possibly being TRBD1 (5 bases). Per the germline V gene, CDR1 is ENHRY and CDR2 is SYGVKD. Trimming took 10 bases from V and 6 from J, leaving 21 bases between them. This CDR3 has 15 amino acids. The CDR3 DNA follows: TGTGCCACGGGCCATTCCCGGGACTGGGATGAAAAACTGTTTTTT. It encodes CATGHSRDWDEKLFF.

The chain joins TRBV6-8 to TRBJ2-5; D is unclear. This CDR3 is built from 14 residues. Germline assignment: CDR1 MNHGY and CDR2 SAAAGT. Trimming cost V 7 bases and J 1 base, with 13 bases left between them. The CDR3 DNA reads TGTGCCAGCACCATCGCAGGTTTCCAAGAGACCCAGTACTTC. This translates into CASTIAGFQETQYF.

This clone is categorized as medium-sized. J is TRBJ1-1 and V is TRBV6-8; a possible D gene is TRBD1 (6 bases). Germline values: CDR1 MNHGY, CDR2 SAAAGT. Between the trimmed V and J ends, which lost 7 bases and 3 bases, there was a span of 9 bases. CDR3 size: 12 residues. The CDR3 loop reads CASIAGDTEAFF. The DNA for the CDR3 is TGTGCCAGCATCGCAGGGGACACTGAAGCTTTCTTT.

The sample holds a few counts of this clone. The rearrangement uses TRBV7-1 and TRBJ2-7, with D unclear. TRBV7-1 carries the ORF label, with uncertain function. The CDR3 spans 13 residues. The germline V and J ends were trimmed by 4 bases and 6 bases, with 13 bases remaining between them. The CDR3 here is CASSLIGFGEQYF. In DNA, the CDR3 is TGTGCCAGCAGCTTAATAGGATTTGGCGAGCAGTACTTC.

This clone was seen a single time. The chain links TRBV19 to TRBJ1-2; D is uncertain. Germline V gene sequence: CDR1 LNHDA, CDR2 SQIVND (reference sequence). The ends were cut back, 3 bases at V and 4 bases at J, with 9 bases in the middle. This CDR3 has 13 amino acids. CDR3 amino acids: CASSMAGSYGYTF. The DNA of the CDR3 is TGTGCCAGTAGTATGGCCGGTTCCTATGGCTACACCTTC.

CDR3 nucleotides: TGTGCCACCAGCAGAGATGACAGGGAGGGCGGGCCCCAGCATTTT. This gives the protein CATSRDDREGGPQHF. V usage is TRBV15 and J usage is TRBJ1-5, with 7 bases that match TRBD1. J was trimmed by 9 bases and V by 0 bases; bases with no gene match: 8. The length of the CDR3 is 15 residues. CDR1 is LNHNV and CDR2 is YYDKDF in the germline V gene (reference sequence).